The clone carrying this TCR beta chain showed up many times. The data were obtained in a study of regulatory T cells in long-lasting Graves disease. CDR3 size: 12 residues. V dropped 6 bases and J dropped 6 bases, with 12 bases sitting between them. Germline CDR1 and CDR2: DFQATT and SNEGSKA (reference sequence). Relying on iRepertoire HTBI primers and Arm-PCR of CDR3 regions, the team built TCR beta libraries. TCRdb redid the calling of the multiplex PCR reads with MiXCR, one entry per CDR3 protein. The sample contains 620,000 or so distinct CDR3 sequences, around 17% of which appear only once. This sample's time point: newly diagnosed GD, antithyroid drugs for less than 3 months. From RNA extracted from PBMCs, the TCR library was made. These sequences were also reported in another study, on T cells in Graves' hyperthyroidism and ophthalmopathy. That report adds: The TCR CDR3 first-round RT-PCR relied on the HTBI primer set. A 13 V-J signature model discriminated ophthalmopathy versus stable hyperthyroidism.

The input for sequencing was peripheral blood mononuclear cells (PBMCs), taken at new diagnosis, from a patient treated with antithyroid drugs. This clonotype was obtained from a woman under 40 with Graves disease. The chain has TRBV20-1 and TRBJ2-1, with D perhaps matching TRBD2 (5 bases). For the CDR3, the DNA is TGCAGTGCACCTTTAGGAGGCAATGAGCAGTTCTTC. Translation: CSAPLGGNEQFF.